These T cell receptor beta chains were read from a single sample in a study of CD8 T cells in Susac syndrome. TCRdb analysed the immunoSEQ multiplex PCR reads with MiXCR anew, one entry per CDR3 protein. The data hold a few hundred thousand distinct CDR3 sequences, with approximately 85% observed a single time. The sequencing sample was made of CD8+ T cells from PBMCs. These receptors all come from a human donor with multiple sclerosis. Each CDR3 is given without its conserved first and last residue. Each record gives: CDR3 protein, V gene, clone size. The size field is filled for only some rows; it gives once, few, many or a size class.

CDR3aa: ASSRQDYNEQF
v_gene: TRBV27
abundance: once

CDR3aa: ASSLRTSGAPPDEQY
v_gene: TRBV4-1
abundance: .

CDR3aa: ASSISVIPGGTEAF
v_gene: TRBV19
abundance: .

CDR3aa: SASSYLTEQF
v_gene: TRBV20-1
abundance: .

CDR3aa: ASLGLTYEQY
v_gene: TRBV6-1
abundance: .

CDR3aa: ASSSGATYNSPLH
v_gene: TRBV19
abundance: once

CDR3aa: ASSQIQGPHYEQY
v_gene: TRBV14
abundance: .

CDR3aa: ASSLSAGSYYEQY
v_gene: TRBV27
abundance: .

CDR3aa: ASSPSGAYGGELF
v_gene: TRBV12-3/TRBV12-4
abundance: .

CDR3aa: ASGNGGTGLSHEQY
v_gene: TRBV5-1
abundance: .

CDR3aa: ASSDPGQGHTGELF
v_gene: TRBV2
abundance: .

CDR3aa: SVVYLEDEAF
v_gene: TRBV29-1
abundance: .

CDR3aa: AISDMSEREQY
v_gene: TRBV10-3
abundance: .

CDR3aa: ASSLRPAGVLGSTDTQY
v_gene: TRBV5-1
abundance: .

CDR3aa: ASSLGGASSDTQY
v_gene: TRBV7-9
abundance: .

CDR3aa: AWSDGTAAF
v_gene: TRBV30
abundance: .

CDR3aa: ASSRTLTGTEDFYGYT
v_gene: TRBV5-4
abundance: .

CDR3aa: AWVRGLGTDTQY
v_gene: TRBV30
abundance: .

CDR3aa: ASSRTGIYGTGELF
v_gene: TRBV12-3/TRBV12-4
abundance: .

CDR3aa: ASSSQRTGRMNTEAF
v_gene: TRBV27
abundance: .

CDR3aa: ASSPSGRNQPQH
v_gene: TRBV27
abundance: .

CDR3aa: ASSVGLTEEKLF
v_gene: TRBV9
abundance: .

CDR3aa: ASSRTEEGTEAF
v_gene: TRBV4-1
abundance: .

CDR3aa: ASSPRSGASTDTQY
v_gene: TRBV9
abundance: once

CDR3aa: ASSAYGPDGYT
v_gene: TRBV7-6
abundance: .

CDR3aa: ASSFPRVRDTEAF
v_gene: TRBV28
abundance: .

CDR3aa: ASSPDSTNTGELF
v_gene: TRBV6-1
abundance: few

CDR3aa: AWSVSGQAGYEQY
v_gene: TRBV30
abundance: .

CDR3aa: AWSDWTGPVYRNEQF
v_gene: TRBV30
abundance: .

CDR3aa: ASSLRPNPQETQY
v_gene: TRBV12-3/TRBV12-4
abundance: .

CDR3aa: AIKLGAYNEQF
v_gene: TRBV2
abundance: .

CDR3aa: ASSFSTTGTNSYNEQF
v_gene: TRBV28
abundance: .

CDR3aa: ASSLGDYSYEQY
v_gene: TRBV28
abundance: once

CDR3aa: ASSPDSARERVYGYT
v_gene: TRBV12-3/TRBV12-4
abundance: .

CDR3aa: ASSLDRGGGNTIY
v_gene: TRBV27
abundance: .

CDR3aa: ASSPPLESYEQY
v_gene: TRBV5-1
abundance: .

CDR3aa: ASSYSIVRGFRGYT
v_gene: TRBV6-5
abundance: .

CDR3aa: ASSTLRRATNEKLF
v_gene: TRBV7-8
abundance: .

CDR3aa: ASSHLSTDTQY
v_gene: TRBV7-6
abundance: .

CDR3aa: ASRGTQGPPQH
v_gene: TRBV2
abundance: .

CDR3aa: ASSAGGPQGGELF
v_gene: TRBV10-1
abundance: .

CDR3aa: ASSFEGKKLF
v_gene: TRBV6-2/TRBV6-3
abundance: few

CDR3aa: ASSEGSGTHEQY
v_gene: TRBV6-1
abundance: few

CDR3aa: ASSPPGGDTGELF
v_gene: TRBV3-1
abundance: .

CDR3aa: ASSLSGVGGYT
v_gene: TRBV27
abundance: .

CDR3aa: ASSFQAQPSNTEAF
v_gene: TRBV12-3/TRBV12-4
abundance: .

CDR3aa: ASSEGTGGLETQY
v_gene: TRBV6-1
abundance: few

CDR3aa: ASTPGQDPYGYT
v_gene: TRBV12-3/TRBV12-4
abundance: .

CDR3aa: ASSKARESSYNEQF
v_gene: TRBV21-1
abundance: once

CDR3aa: ASRPTSGRADTQY
v_gene: TRBV27
abundance: .

CDR3aa: ASSEAAGELF
v_gene: TRBV6-4
abundance: .

CDR3aa: ASGRVGSSYNEQF
v_gene: TRBV6-5
abundance: .

CDR3aa: ASSQVGGTTDTQY
v_gene: TRBV4-1
abundance: .

CDR3aa: ASSLAGGSLNTEAF
v_gene: TRBV5-1
abundance: .

CDR3aa: ASSQFSGSDVSNTQY
v_gene: TRBV4-1
abundance: .

CDR3aa: ASSHMGVGELF
v_gene: TRBV4-1
abundance: once

CDR3aa: SVSGGSSYGYT
v_gene: TRBV29-1
abundance: .